Listed here are 23 T cell receptor beta chains from one sample, sequenced in a study of OX40 agonist ivuxolimab in advanced cancers. Data came from immunoSEQ multiplex PCR; TCRdb stores just in-frame clones and leaves some out. The sample records about 79,000 clones, 80% to 90% being singletons. Sequenced material: CD4+ or CD8+ T cells sorted from blood, taken in a trial of the OX40 agonist ivuxolimab. These receptors were collected from an adult with an advanced solid tumor such as melanoma, head and neck, liver or kidney cancer.

The rearrangement uses TRBV25-1 and TRBJ2-5; 10 nucleotides agree with TRBD1. Per the germline V gene, CDR1 is MGHDK and CDR2 is SYGVNS. V lost 1 base, J lost 5 bases, and 10 bases stayed unmatched. The CDR3 is made up of 17 amino acids. The CDR3 coding sequence is TGTGCCAGCAGTGAATCCGGGACAGGGGTATCATGGGAGACCCAGTACTTC. Its translation is CASSESGTGVSWETQYF.

The chain couples TRBV9 to TRBJ1-4; 7 bases align to TRBD1. The CDR3 sequence is 14 residues long. CDR1 and CDR2 from the germline V gene are SGDLS and YYNGEE. Unmatched junction bases numbered 3, after V lost 3 bases and J lost 4 bases. CDR3 loop: CASSAGQINEKLFF. CDR3 sequence (DNA): TGTGCCAGCAGCGCGGGACAGATTAATGAAAAACTGTTTTTT.

V gene TRBV21-1 combines with J gene TRBJ2-5; TRBD1, the table's D call, lacks a check against the DNA. TRBV21-1 is an annotated pseudogene. CDR3 size: 14 residues. The CDR3 region has the DNA TGTGCCAGCAGCCACCCGGGACATGGGGAGACCCAGTACTTC. Translation gives CASSHPGHGETQYF.

The chain recombines TRBV30 with TRBJ1-2, with D unclear. The CDR3 sequence is 14 residues long. The ends were cut back, 7 bases at V and 0 bases at J, with 15 bases in the middle. Germline V lookup: CDR1 GTSNPN, CDR2 SVGIG (reference sequence). DNA for the CDR3: TGTGCCTCTACAGTGGAGGGCTCTAACTATGGCTACACCTTC. Translation gives CASTVEGSNYGYTF.

V is TRBV6-1 and J is TRBJ2-1; 9 bases fit TRBD2. The CDR3 has 17 residues. From germline, CDR1 is MNHNS and CDR2 SASEGT. Trimming removed 6 bases from V and 0 bases from J; junction bases left unmatched: 9. The CDR3 DNA sequence: TGTGCCAGCAGCGAAAGGGTTAGCGGGAGCTCCTACAATGAGCAGTTCTTC. Protein product: CASSERVSGSSYNEQFF.

The rearrangement uses TRBV9 and TRBJ2-1; 7 bases agree with TRBD2. There are 15 residues in the CDR3. V trimming: 0 bases; J trimming: 3 bases; junction bases outside the gene matches: 3. From germline, CDR1 is SGDLS and CDR2 YYNGEE. CDR3 nucleotide sequence: TGTGCCAGCAGCGTAGATCCTAGCGGCTACAATGAGCAGTTCTTC. Translating gives CASSVDPSGYNEQFF.

This clone turned up a few times. The genes are TRBV6-1 and TRBJ1-5, with 8 positions matching TRBD1. CDR3 length: 15 residues. CDR1 is MNHNS, CDR2 SASEGT, per germline. V shed 4 bases, J shed 4 bases, and the junction held 6 bases outside the gene matches. The CDR3 reads CASSGRQGSNQPQHF. The CDR3 DNA sequence: TGTGCCAGCAGTGGGAGACAGGGGTCGAATCAGCCCCAGCATTTT.

The J gene is TRBJ1-3, the V gene TRBV10-2; D not certain. Trimming took 3 bases from V and 1 from J, leaving 7 bases between them. This CDR3 has 14 amino acids. CDR1 and CDR2 (germline): WSHSY, SAAADI. The CDR3, as DNA: TGCGCCAGCAGTGAAGTGGGATCTGGAAACACCATATATTTT. It is translated as CASSEVGSGNTIYF.

This sequence joins TRBV7-3 and TRBJ2-7; 10 positions match TRBD1. This CDR3 spans 15 amino acids. Germline V gene data show CDR1 as SGHTA and CDR2 as FQGTGA. The ends lost 5 bases at V and 6 bases at J; junction bases unmatched: 10. The DNA for the CDR3 is TGTGCCAGCAGCCTGACAGGGGGCAGTAGGGCCGAGCAGTACTTC. This codes for CASSLTGGSRAEQYF.

This chain joins TRBV7-9 and TRBJ1-1; perhaps TRBD1 as D (6 bases). The ends were cut back, 0 bases at V and 11 bases at J, with 10 bases in the middle. Germline CDR1 and CDR2: SEHNR and FQNEAQ (reference sequence). The CDR3 contains 12 residues. CDR3 sequence: CASSLARGGAFF. Here the CDR3 DNA reads TGTGCCAGCAGCTTAGCCAGGGGAGGTGCTTTCTTT. Using reference TRBV7-9 and TRBJ1-1 for the parts outside the CDR3, the full variable domain is DTGVSQNPRHKITKRGQNVTFRCDPISEHNRLYWYRQTLGQGPEFLTYFQNEAQLEKSRLLSDRFSAERPKGSFSTLEIQRTEQGDSAMYLCASSLARGGAFFGQGTRLTVV.

The V gene is TRBV2, the J gene TRBJ2-5; the D gene could be TRBD1 or TRBD2 (5 bases each). Trimming shortened V by 6 bases and J by 2 bases, and 10 bases separated the two germline ends. Germline loops: CDR1 SNHLY, CDR2 FYNNEI. The CDR3 runs 13 residues. CDR3 in amino acids: CASSREMQETQYF. CDR3 sequence (DNA): TGTGCCAGCAGCAGGGAGATGCAAGAGACCCAGTACTTC. The whole variable domain, remainder taken from reference TRBV2 and TRBJ2-5, is EPEVTQTPSHQVTQMGQEVILRCVPISNHLYFYWYRQILGQKVEFLVSFYNNEISEKSEIFDDQFSVERPDGSNFTLKIRSTKLEDSAMYFCASSREMQETQYFGPGTRLLVL.

The chain combines TRBV14 with TRBJ2-3, with D uncertain. This CDR3 contains 14 residues. Trimming left V 0 bases short and J 3 bases short, with 7 bases between. Per the germline V gene, CDR1 is SGHDN and CDR2 is FVKESK. CDR3 DNA sequence: TGTGCCAGCAGCCAAGATATCGTGACAGATACGCAGTATTTT. This translates into CASSQDIVTDTQYF.

The V and J genes are TRBV18 and TRBJ2-2, with 7 bases that match TRBD1. The CDR3 is 15 amino acids. The V and J ends lost 0 bases and 6 bases, in that order; junction bases with no gene match: 4. The germline CDR1 and CDR2 sequences are KGHSH and LQKENI. The CDR3 nucleotides read TGTGCCAGCTCACCACCGACAGGGTTGGCCGGGGAGCTGTTTTTT. Translated: CASSPPTGLAGELFF.

This clone occurred a few times. The V and J genes are TRBV29-1 and TRBJ2-7; D perhaps matches TRBD1 (5 bases). Trimming cost V 6 bases and J 3 bases, with 15 bases left between them. CDR1 and CDR2 from the germline V gene are SQVTM and ANQGSEA. The CDR3 contains 13 residues. CDR3 DNA: TGCAGCGTGGGGATAGGGGCACACTACGAGCAGTACTTC. This gives the protein CSVGIGAHYEQYF.

This clone was seen once. The gene calls are TRBV19 and TRBJ2-1; 7 positions agree with TRBD2. With V trimmed by 9 bases and J by 6 bases, 17 bases remained unmatched. The germline V gene has CDR1 LNHDA and CDR2 SQIVND (reference sequence). The CDR3 is 16 amino acids. The CDR3 region has the DNA TGTGCCAGCCCAACTCCAGCGGCGGGAGCTATCAATGAGCAGTTCTTC. Residues: CASPTPAAGAINEQFF.

This clone was counted between two and nine times. This chain joins TRBV6-5 and TRBJ1-3, with D possibly matching TRBD1 (5 bases). The CDR3 runs to 15 residues. The germline V and J ends were trimmed by 0 bases and 0 bases, with 6 bases remaining between them. The V gene's germline CDR1 is MNHEY and CDR2 SVGAGI. CDR3 protein: CASSYSTDSGNTIYF. In DNA form, the CDR3 reads TGTGCCAGCAGTTACTCGACAGACTCTGGAAACACCATATATTTT.

The chain links TRBV27 to TRBJ2-7; maybe TRBD2 (9 bases). The CDR3 is 18 amino acids. The V gene's germline CDR1 is MNHEY and CDR2 SMNVEV (reference sequence). V was cut by 4 bases and J by 0 bases, with 22 bases left in between. This CDR3 reads CASSWSGGSGRPSYEQYF. The CDR3 DNA sequence: TGTGCCAGCAGTTGGTCAGGGGGCAGCGGGAGGCCCTCCTACGAGCAGTACTTC.

This clone was detected only once. The chain carries TRBV11-2 and TRBJ2-5; no clear D gene. The length of the CDR3 is 15 residues. Germline assignment: CDR1 SGHAT and CDR2 FQNNGV. The ends were cut back, 0 bases at V and 1 base at J, with 9 bases in the middle. This CDR3 is CASSLDPAIQETQYF. The CDR3 DNA sequence: TGTGCCAGCAGCTTAGATCCGGCCATCCAAGAGACCCAGTACTTC.

CDR3: CASSVGGSQTWGELFF. CDR3 coding DNA: TGTGCCAGCAGCGTAGGGGGCTCCCAGACTTGGGGGGAGCTGTTTTTT. The chain is built from TRBV9 and TRBJ2-2, with D tentatively TRBD1 (5 bases). Germline CDR1 and CDR2: SGDLS and YYNGEE. The CDR3 is 16 amino acids. The V gene lost 0 bases and the J gene lost 8 bases, with 17 bases spanning the gap.

This rearrangement joins TRBV6-5 to TRBJ1-2; TRBD1 is a possible D gene (6 bases). The V end lost 2 bases, the J end lost 8 bases, and 15 bases lay between the germline ends. The CDR3 sequence is 14 residues long. CDR1 and CDR2 from the germline V gene are MNHEY and SVGAGI. The CDR3 reads CASSYTGHPKGYTF. CDR3 in DNA: TGTGCCAGCAGTTACACGGGACATCCTAAGGGCTACACCTTC.

V usage is TRBV10-3 and J usage is TRBJ2-3; TRBD2 is a possible D gene (6 bases). CDR1 and CDR2 (germline): ENHRY, SYGVKD. With 0 bases removed from V and 8 bases from J, the gap between germline ends came to 15 bases. The CDR3 loop spans 15 amino acids. The CDR3 bases are TGTGCCATCAGTGAGTCGCGGAGCGGGTCCCTTACGCAGTATTTT. This sequence encodes CAISESRSGSLTQYF.

This chain joins TRBV6-5 and TRBJ2-5; 9 bases align to TRBD1. The junction had 8 bases not matched to a gene; V was cut back by 10 bases and J by 5 bases. The CDR3 has 13 residues. Looked up from germline, CDR1 is MNHEY and CDR2 is SVGAGI. The CDR3 coding sequence is TGTGCCACCCGCCGGACAGGGGACGAGACCCAGTACTTC. The encoded protein is CATRRTGDETQYF.

The rearrangement uses TRBV5-1 and TRBJ1-4, with 7 nucleotides matching TRBD1. Germline CDR1 SGHRS, CDR2 YFSETQ. V lost 4 bases, J lost 3 bases, and 3 bases stayed unmatched. The CDR3 totals 14 residues. CDR3 in amino acids: CASSPGGSNEKLFF. The DNA of the CDR3 is TGCGCCAGCAGCCCAGGGGGATCTAATGAAAAACTGTTTTTT.